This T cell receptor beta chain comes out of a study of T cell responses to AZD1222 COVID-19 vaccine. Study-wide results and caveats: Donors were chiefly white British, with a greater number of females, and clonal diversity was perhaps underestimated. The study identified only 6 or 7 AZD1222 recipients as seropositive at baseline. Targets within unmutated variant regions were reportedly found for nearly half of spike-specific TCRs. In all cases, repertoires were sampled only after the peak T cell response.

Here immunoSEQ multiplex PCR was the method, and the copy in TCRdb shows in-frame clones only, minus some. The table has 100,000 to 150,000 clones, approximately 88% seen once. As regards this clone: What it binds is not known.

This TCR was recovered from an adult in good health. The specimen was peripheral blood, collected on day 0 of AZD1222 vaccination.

The CDR3 is CASSYLTGFNYGYTF. The CDR3 bases are TGTGCCAGCAGTTACCTCACGGGGTTCAACTATGGCTACACCTTC. The chain has TRBV5-6 and TRBJ1-2; D is uncertain. CDR3 length equals 15 residues. V was trimmed by 5 bases and J by 2 bases, leaving 16 bases between them. From germline, CDR1 is SGHDT and CDR2 YYEEEE.